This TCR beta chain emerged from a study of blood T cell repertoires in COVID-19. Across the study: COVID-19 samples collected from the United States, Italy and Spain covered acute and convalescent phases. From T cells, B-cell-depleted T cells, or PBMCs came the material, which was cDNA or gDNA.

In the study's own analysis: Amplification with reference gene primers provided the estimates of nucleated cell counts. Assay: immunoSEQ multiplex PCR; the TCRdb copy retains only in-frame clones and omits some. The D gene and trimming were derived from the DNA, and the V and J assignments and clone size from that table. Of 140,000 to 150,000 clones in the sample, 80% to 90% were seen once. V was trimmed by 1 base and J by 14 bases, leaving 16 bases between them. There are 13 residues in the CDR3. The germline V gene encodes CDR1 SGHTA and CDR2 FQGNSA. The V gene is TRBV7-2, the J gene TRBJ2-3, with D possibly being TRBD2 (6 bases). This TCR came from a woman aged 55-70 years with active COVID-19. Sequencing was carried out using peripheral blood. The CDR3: CASSLGVAESLYF. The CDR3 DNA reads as TGTGCCAGCAGCTTAGGGGTAGCGGAATCCCTGTATTTT.